The subject of this entry is one TCR beta chain. Its antigen is still unknown. The data were obtained in a study of vaccination and CD4 T cells after COVID-19. The overall study: The BNT162b2 or mRNA-1273 vaccine was given to participants in two doses.

The CDR3 loop spans 16 amino acids. The V segment lost 7 bases and the J segment 4 bases; nucleotides outside the gene matches: 12. CDR1 and CDR2 from the germline V gene are MNHEY and SMNVEV (reference sequence). Treatment described: roughly ten-day PBMC culture with coronavirus spike peptide pools or control peptides (ViraFEST assay). Sequenced with the Oncomine TCR Beta short-read assay was DNA taken from cultured CD4+ T cells. Genomic DNA was isolated from cultured CD4+ T cells. TCRdb passed the PCR reads through MiXCR, listing each CDR3 protein once. The sample has 10,000 to 15,000 distinct CDR3 sequences; about 64% are singletons.

This clonotype was obtained from a human donor who had recovered from COVID-19. This chain joins TRBV27 and TRBJ2-7, with 11 bases identical to TRBD2. The sample comprised CD4+ T cells from blood, cultured in vitro. CDR3 coding DNA: TGTGCCAGCACCAGAAGCGGGGCTAGCGGGAGGTACGAGCAGTACTTC. As protein: CASTRSGASGRYEQYF.